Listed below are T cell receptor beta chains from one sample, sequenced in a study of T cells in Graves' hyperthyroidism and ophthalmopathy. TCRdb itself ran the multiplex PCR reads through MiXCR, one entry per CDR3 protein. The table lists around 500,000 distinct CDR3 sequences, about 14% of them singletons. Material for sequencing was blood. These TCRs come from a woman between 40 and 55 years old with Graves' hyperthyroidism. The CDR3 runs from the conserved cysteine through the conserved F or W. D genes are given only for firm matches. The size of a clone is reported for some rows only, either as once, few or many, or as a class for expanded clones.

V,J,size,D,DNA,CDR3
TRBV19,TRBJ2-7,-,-,TGTGCCAGTAGTACCGGGACGAAAACCTACGAGCAGTACTTC,CASSTGTKTYEQYF
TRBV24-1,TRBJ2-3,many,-,TGTGCCACCAGTGATCCCGGGACTTCAGATACGCAGTATTTT,CATSDPGTSDTQYF
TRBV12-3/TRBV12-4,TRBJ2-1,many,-,TGTGCCAGCAGGGGTCCTTCCGCGACAGCGGAGCTATGGGAGCAGTTCTTC,CASRGPSATAELWEQFF
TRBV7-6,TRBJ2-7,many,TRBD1,TGTGCCAGCAGCTGGGGACAGGGGGCTGAAGAGCAGTACTTC,CASSWGQGAEEQYF
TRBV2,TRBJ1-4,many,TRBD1,TGTGCCAGCAGGGCACAGGGGCGGAGTGAAAAACTGTTTTTT,CASRAQGRSEKLFF
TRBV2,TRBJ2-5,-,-,TGTGCCAGCAGTCAGGAGTACCAAGAGACCCAGTACTTC,CASSQEYQETQYF
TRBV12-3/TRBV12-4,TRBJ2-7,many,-,TGTGCCAGCAGCTTAGGGACAACCTACGAGCAGTACTTC,CASSLGTTYEQYF
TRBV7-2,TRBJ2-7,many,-,TGTGCCAGCAGCCCCTTGGGAGGGGGCTTGAGGGAGCAGTACTTC,CASSPLGGGLREQYF
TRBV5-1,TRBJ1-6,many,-,TGCGCCAGCAGCTTGGACAGTCTTATAGTGGGATCACCCCTCCACTTT,CASSLDSLIVGSPLHF
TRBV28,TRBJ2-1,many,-,TGTGCCAGCAGCCGAGACAACAGTGGTTCGAATGAGCAGTTCTTC,CASSRDNSGSNEQFF
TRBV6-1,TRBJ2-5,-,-,TGTGCCAGCAGTTCCGCCCCCGAGACCCAGTACTTC,CASSSAPETQYF
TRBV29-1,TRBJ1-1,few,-,TGCAGCGTTGAAGATGGTACAGGCTACACTGAAGCTTTCTTT,CSVEDGTGYTEAFF
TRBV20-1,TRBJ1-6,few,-,TGCAGTGCTAAACGGGACCAGGGATTATCACCCCTCCACTTT,CSAKRDQGLSPLHF
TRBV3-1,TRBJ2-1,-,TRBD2,TGTGCCAGCAGCCGCCCGACTAGCGGGAGGGCCCTCAATGAGCAGTTCTTC,CASSRPTSGRALNEQFF
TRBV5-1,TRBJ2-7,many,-,TGCGCCAGCAGCTTGGAATCCCAGAACCACGAGCAGTACTTC,CASSLESQNHEQYF
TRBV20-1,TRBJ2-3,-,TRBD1,TGCAGTGCTAGCGGTGGGACAGTGTGGGCAGATACGCAGTATTTT,CSASGGTVWADTQYF
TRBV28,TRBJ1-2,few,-,TGTGCCAGCAGTCCCTACCGGGACAATAATGGCTACACCTTC,CASSPYRDNNGYTF
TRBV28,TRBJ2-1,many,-,TGTGCCAGCCCTCGGACGGAGGACAATGAGCAGTTCTTC,CASPRTEDNEQFF
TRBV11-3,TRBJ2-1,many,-,TGTGCCAGCAGCTTAGGGGTCGGGACTTCCTACAATGAGCAGTTCTTC,CASSLGVGTSYNEQFF
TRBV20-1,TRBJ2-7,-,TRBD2,TGCAGTGCTAACCTAGCGGGAGGGCCGGAGCAGTACTTC,CSANLAGGPEQYF
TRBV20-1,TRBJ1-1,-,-,TGCAGTGCTAGAGCCCCGAGACTGGGGACTGAAGCTTTCTTT,CSARAPRLGTEAFF
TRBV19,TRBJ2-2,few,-,TGTGCCAGTAGTCTCCGAAGAGTCACCGGGGAGCTGTTTTTT,CASSLRRVTGELFF
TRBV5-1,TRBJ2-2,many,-,TGCGCCAGCAGAGAGGCTAGCGACACCGGGGAGCTGTTTTTT,CASREASDTGELFF
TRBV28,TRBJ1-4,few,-,TGTGCCAGCAGTTCGTCGGGCAGCTTCAATGAAAAACTGTTTTTT,CASSSSGSFNEKLFF
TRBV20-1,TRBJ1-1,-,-,TGCAGTGATGGACGGGTAAACACTGAAGCTTTCTTT,CSDGRVNTEAFF
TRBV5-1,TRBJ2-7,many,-,TGCGCCAGCAGCCCGCAGGGTGGCGAGCAGTACTTC,CASSPQGGEQYF
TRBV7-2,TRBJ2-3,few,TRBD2,TGTGCCAGCAGCCGAAGGACTAGCGGGTTCACAGATACGCAGTATTTT,CASSRRTSGFTDTQYF
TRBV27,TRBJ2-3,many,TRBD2,TGTGCCAGCAGCCCCTTGGCGGGGGGCTCTACAGATACGCAGTATTTT,CASSPLAGGSTDTQYF
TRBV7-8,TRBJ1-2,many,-,TGTGCCAGCAGCACAGGGTTTGGGGCGGGTGGCTACACCTTC,CASSTGFGAGGYTF
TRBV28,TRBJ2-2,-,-,TGTGCCAGCAGTTTTTGGCCAGGGAAGAGTGACGGGGAGCTGTTTTTT,CASSFWPGKSDGELFF
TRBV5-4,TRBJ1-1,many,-,TGTGCCAGCAGCTTGAAGGGGGAGGGCATGAACACTGAAGCTTTCTTT,CASSLKGEGMNTEAFF
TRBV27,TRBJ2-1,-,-,TGTGCCAGCAGCTTTACACAGGGAATCGGGCACGATGAGCAGTTCTTC,CASSFTQGIGHDEQFF
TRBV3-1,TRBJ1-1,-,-,TGTGCCAGCAGCGCCCCGGGTGGGCATGCTCAGGCTGAAGCTTTCTTT,CASSAPGGHAQAEAFF
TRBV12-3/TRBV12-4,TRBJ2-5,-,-,TGTGCCAGCAGCCCTACAGGGTTTGGGGAGACCCAGTACTTC,CASSPTGFGETQYF
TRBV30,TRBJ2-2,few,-,TGTGCCTGGAGGACAGGTCGAGAGGAGCTGTTTTTT,CAWRTGREELFF
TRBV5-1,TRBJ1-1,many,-,TGCGCCAGCAGCTTGGATGGCGGACCTGAGGCTTTCTTT,CASSLDGGPEAFF
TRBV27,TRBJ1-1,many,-,TGTGCCAGCAGTTTGCAGCCAGGGGTCATGAACACTGAAGCTTTCTTT,CASSLQPGVMNTEAFF
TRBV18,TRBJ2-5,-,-,TGTGCCAGCTCAGCCCTGTCGCCTGGTTGGGGCGAGACCCAGTACTTC,CASSALSPGWGETQYF
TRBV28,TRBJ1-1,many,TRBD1,TGTGCCAGCAGTTTATACGCAGGGGGAACTGAAGCTTTCTTT,CASSLYAGGTEAFF
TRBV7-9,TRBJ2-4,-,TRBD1,TGTGCCAGCAGCTCCAACCCCGGGACAGGGGAGAGCATTCAGTACTTC,CASSSNPGTGESIQYF
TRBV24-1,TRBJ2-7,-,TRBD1,TGTGCCACCAGTGATCGTTCCGGGACAGGGATCCACGAGCAGTACTTC,CATSDRSGTGIHEQYF